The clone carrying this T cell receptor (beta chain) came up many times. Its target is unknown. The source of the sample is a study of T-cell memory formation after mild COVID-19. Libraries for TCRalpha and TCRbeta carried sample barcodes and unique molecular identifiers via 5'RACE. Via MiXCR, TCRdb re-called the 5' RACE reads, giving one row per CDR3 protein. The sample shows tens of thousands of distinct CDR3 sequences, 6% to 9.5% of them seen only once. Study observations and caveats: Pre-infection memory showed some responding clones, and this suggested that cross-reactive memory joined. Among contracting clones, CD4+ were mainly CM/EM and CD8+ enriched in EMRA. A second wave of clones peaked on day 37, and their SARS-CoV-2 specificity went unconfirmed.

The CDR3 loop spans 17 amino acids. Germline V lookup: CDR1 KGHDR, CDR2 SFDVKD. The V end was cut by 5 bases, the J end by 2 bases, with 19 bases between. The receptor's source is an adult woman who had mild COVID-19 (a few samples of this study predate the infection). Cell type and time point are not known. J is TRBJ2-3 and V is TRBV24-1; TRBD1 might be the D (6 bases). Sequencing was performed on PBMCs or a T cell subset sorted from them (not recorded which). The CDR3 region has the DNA TGTGCCACCAGTGCAGGGAGCCAGGGGCCATCCACAGATACGCAGTATTTT. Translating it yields CATSAGSQGPSTDTQYF.